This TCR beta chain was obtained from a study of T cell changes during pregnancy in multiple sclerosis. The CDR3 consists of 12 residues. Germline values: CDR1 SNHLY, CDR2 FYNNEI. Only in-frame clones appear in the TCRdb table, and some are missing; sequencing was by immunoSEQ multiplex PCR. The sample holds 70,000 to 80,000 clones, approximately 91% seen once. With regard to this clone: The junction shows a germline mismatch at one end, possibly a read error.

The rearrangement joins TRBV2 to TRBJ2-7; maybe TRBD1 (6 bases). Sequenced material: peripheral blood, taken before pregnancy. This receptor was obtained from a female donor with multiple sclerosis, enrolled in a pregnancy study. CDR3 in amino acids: CAAGGQHYEQYF. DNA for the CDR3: TGCGCGGCCGGAGGACAGCACTACGAGCAGTACTTC.